These 19 T cell receptor beta chains were sequenced from one sample in a study of blood T cell repertoires in COVID-19. TCRdb's copy holds only in-frame clones and misses some; the assay was immunoSEQ multiplex PCR. The data hold about 500,000 clones, with roughly 87% observed a single time. Source material: peripheral blood. These receptors came from a man aged 18 to 29 with COVID-19, enrolled during active disease.

This chain uses TRBV24-1 with TRBJ2-5; a possible D gene is TRBD1 (8 bases). Trimming stripped 2 bases from V and 5 bases from J, with 14 bases between. The CDR3 runs 15 residues. Germline V gives CDR1 KGHDR, CDR2 SFDVKD. The CDR3 bases are TGTGCCACCAGTGATTCCAGGGGGCGGGGGGAGACCCAGTACTTC. As protein: CATSDSRGRGETQYF.

V is TRBV4-1 and J is TRBJ2-7; 10 bases line up with TRBD1. Looked up from germline, CDR1 is MGHRA and CDR2 is YSYEKL. The CDR3 is made up of 17 amino acids. J was trimmed by 1 base and V by 2 bases; bases with no gene match: 8. The chain's CDR3 is CASSQFSGQGISYEQYF. In nucleotides, the CDR3 is TGCGCCAGCAGCCAATTTTCGGGACAGGGGATTTCCTACGAGCAGTACTTC.

This clone was detected only a few times. The V gene is TRBV4-1, the J gene TRBJ1-1; D may be TRBD1 (6 bases). CDR1 MGHRA and CDR2 YSYEKL come from the germline V gene. This CDR3 is built from 14 residues. V was shortened by 4 bases and J by 5 bases, with 14 bases between the two germline ends. The CDR3 DNA sequence: TGCGCCAGCAGCCCACGTGGGGGCGCTACTGAAGCTTTCTTT. This codes for CASSPRGGATEAFF.

This chain joins TRBV9 and TRBJ2-2, with no clear D. The CDR3 extends over 13 amino acids. The V gene lost 3 bases and the J gene lost 0 bases, with 3 bases spanning the gap. The germline gives CDR1 SGDLS, CDR2 YYNGEE. As DNA, the CDR3 is TGTGCCAGCAGCGCTCCGAACACCGGGGAGCTGTTTTTT. Protein product: CASSAPNTGELFF.

DNA of the CDR3: TGTGCCAGCAGCGGAAGCGGGAGTCAGTTATCCAATGAGCAGTTCTTC. Its translation: CASSGSGSQLSNEQFF. V gene TRBV9 combines with J gene TRBJ2-1; 8 positions agree with TRBD2. The germline gives CDR1 SGDLS, CDR2 YYNGEE. The CDR3 covers 16 residues. V lost 3 bases and J lost 6; bases outside the gene matches: 11.

A single count supports this clone. The CDR3 here is CASSPSLATGELFF. CDR3 sequence (DNA): TGTGCCAGCAGCCCGTCTCTAGCAACCGGGGAGCTGTTTTTT. The chain employs TRBV3-1 (or the pseudogene TRBV3-2) and TRBJ2-2; D may be TRBD2 (5 bases). CDR1 is LGHDT, CDR2 YNNKEL, per germline (reference sequence). The V gene lost 4 bases and the J gene lost 5 bases, with 11 bases spanning the gap. The CDR3 totals 14 residues.

The chain joins TRBV7-8 to TRBJ2-3; TRBD2 matches at 11 bases. This CDR3 is built from 17 residues. J was trimmed by 5 bases and V by 4 bases; bases with no gene match: 11. The germline CDR1 and CDR2 sequences are SGHVS and FQNEAQ. The DNA of the CDR3 is TGTGCCAGCAGCTCGCCACTAGCGGGGGTTGGTATAGATACGCAGTATTTT. Its translation: CASSSPLAGVGIDTQYF.

The rearrangement links TRBV5-4 to TRBJ2-1, with TRBD2 matching 11 bases. J gave up 6 bases and V 0 bases, and 8 bases lay outside the gene matches. The CDR3 is 17 residues long. Germline V gene lookup returns CDR1 SGHNT and CDR2 YYREEE (reference sequence). In DNA, the CDR3 is TGTGCCAGCAGCTTGGGGAAACTAGCGGGAGCAGGCAATGAGCAGTTCTTC. Translation: CASSLGKLAGAGNEQFF.

The J gene is TRBJ1-1, the V gene TRBV3-1 (or the pseudogene TRBV3-2), with 7 bases identical to TRBD1. The V and J ends lost 3 bases and 1 base, in that order; junction bases with no gene match: 5. Germline V gene sequence: CDR1 LGHDT, CDR2 YNNKEL (reference sequence). The CDR3 loop spans 15 amino acids. The CDR3 region has the DNA TGTGCCAGCAGCCACTGGGACAGAGAGAACACTGAAGCTTTCTTT. Translating it yields CASSHWDRENTEAFF.

The gene calls are TRBV15 and TRBJ1-5; D uncertain. Germline V gene lookup returns CDR1 LNHNV and CDR2 YYDKDF (reference sequence). The CDR3 covers 14 residues. V was clipped by 0 bases and J by 4 bases, with 7 bases between them. The CDR3, as DNA: TGTGCCACCAGCAGAGACAAACTTAATCAGCCCCAGCATTTT. This sequence encodes CATSRDKLNQPQHF.

This chain's CDR3 is CASIVPYGQAKYEQYF. CDR3 sequence (DNA): TGTGCCAGCATCGTTCCGTATGGACAGGCCAAGTACGAGCAGTACTTC. The chain recombines TRBV5-8 with TRBJ2-7, with 7 positions matching TRBD1. The length of the CDR3 is 16 residues. The V and J ends lost 6 bases and 4 bases, in that order; junction bases with no gene match: 16. Per the germline V gene, CDR1 is SGHTS and CDR2 is YDEGEE.

V and J are TRBV10-1 and TRBJ2-2; the match to TRBD1 covers 7 bases. With 9 bases clipped from V and 3 bases from J, the junction kept 4 bases outside the gene matches. Germline CDR1 and CDR2: WNHNN and SYGVQD (reference sequence). CDR3 size: 13 residues. CDR3 protein: CASRDSHTGELFF. In DNA form, the CDR3 reads TGCGCCAGTAGGGACAGCCACACCGGGGAGCTGTTTTTT.

This chain joins TRBV2 and TRBJ1-4; D ambiguous. The length of the CDR3 is 13 residues. V lost 11 bases and J 3 bases, leaving 13 bases between the germline ends. Germline V gene data show CDR1 as SNHLY and CDR2 as FYNNEI. The CDR3 loop reads CAGNEGANEKLFF. In DNA form, the CDR3 reads TGTGCCGGGAATGAGGGCGCTAATGAAAAACTGTTTTTT.

The rearrangement links TRBV19 to TRBJ1-5; D uncertain. This CDR3 region has 14 residues. Trimming left V 3 bases short and J 3 bases short, with 9 bases between. The V gene's germline CDR1 is LNHDA and CDR2 SQIVND (reference sequence). CDR3 bases: TGTGCCAGTAGTATGTACGGAGACAATCAGCCCCAGCATTTT. Translating gives CASSMYGDNQPQHF.

The gene calls are TRBV6-6 and TRBJ2-5; TRBD2 might be the D (6 bases). The germline V gene encodes CDR1 MNHNY and CDR2 SVGAGI (reference sequence). The CDR3 totals 13 residues. V lost 8 bases and J 5 bases, leaving 15 bases between the germline ends. Written as DNA, the CDR3 is TGTGCCAGCGGGTGGAGGGCCAGGGAGACCCAGTACTTC. As protein: CASGWRARETQYF.

V and J are TRBV4-1 and TRBJ1-2, with 7 nucleotides matching TRBD1. The CDR3 loop spans 14 amino acids. J lost 5 bases, V lost 4 bases, and 7 bases had no gene match. CDR1 and CDR2 (germline): MGHRA, YSYEKL. The CDR3, as DNA: TGCGCCAGCAGCCTTGGACAGGTCCAATATGGCTACACCTTC. Its translation: CASSLGQVQYGYTF.

V usage is TRBV19 and J usage is TRBJ1-4; 9 bases are a match to TRBD1. CDR1 and CDR2 from the germline V gene are LNHDA and SQIVND (reference sequence). The CDR3 has 15 residues. After removal of 3 bases from V and 7 bases from J, the junction contained 6 bases not matched to a gene. This CDR3 is CASSMVRDRAEKLFF. The CDR3 DNA reads TGTGCCAGTAGTATGGTCCGGGACAGGGCTGAAAAACTGTTTTTT.

The genes are TRBV2 and TRBJ2-2; D gene uncertain. Trimming shortened V by 6 bases and J by 1 base, and 9 bases separated the two germline ends. This CDR3 has 14 residues. The germline V gene encodes CDR1 SNHLY and CDR2 FYNNEI. CDR3 DNA: TGTGCCAGCAGGGCGGTAGTGAACACCGGGGAGCTGTTTTTT. Translated: CASRAVVNTGELFF.

The V and J genes are TRBV13 and TRBJ2-7; 10 nucleotides match TRBD1. The V segment lost 4 bases and the J segment 4 bases; nucleotides outside the gene matches: 4. The V gene's germline CDR1 is PRHDT and CDR2 FYEKMQ (reference sequence). This CDR3 comprises 14 residues. CDR3 in amino acids: CASSSGQGEYEQYF. CDR3 nucleotides: TGTGCCAGCAGCTCCGGACAGGGGGAGTACGAGCAGTACTTC.